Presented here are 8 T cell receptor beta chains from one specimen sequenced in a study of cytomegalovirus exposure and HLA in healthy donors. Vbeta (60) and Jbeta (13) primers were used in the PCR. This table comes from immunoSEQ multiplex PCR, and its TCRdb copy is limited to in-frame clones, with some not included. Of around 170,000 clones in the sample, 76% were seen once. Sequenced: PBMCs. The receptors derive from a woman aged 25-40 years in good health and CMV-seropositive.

As DNA, the CDR3 is TGTGCCAGCTCAGGGACAGTCTATCAGCCCCAGCATTTT. It is translated as CASSGTVYQPQHF. The chain uses TRBV6-5 and TRBJ1-5, with TRBD1 matching 7 bases. Trimming at V came to 8 bases and at J to 5 bases, leaving 6 bases not matched to a gene. The CDR3 has 13 residues. Per the germline V gene, CDR1 is MNHEY and CDR2 is SVGAGI.

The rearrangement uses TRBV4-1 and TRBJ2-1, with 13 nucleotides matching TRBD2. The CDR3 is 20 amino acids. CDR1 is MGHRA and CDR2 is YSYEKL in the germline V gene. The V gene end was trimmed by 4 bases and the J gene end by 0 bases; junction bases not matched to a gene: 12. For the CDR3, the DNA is TGCGCCAGCAGCCGACAGACTAGCGGGGGGCCTTCGAGCTCCTACAATGAGCAGTTCTTC. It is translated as CASSRQTSGGPSSSYNEQFF.

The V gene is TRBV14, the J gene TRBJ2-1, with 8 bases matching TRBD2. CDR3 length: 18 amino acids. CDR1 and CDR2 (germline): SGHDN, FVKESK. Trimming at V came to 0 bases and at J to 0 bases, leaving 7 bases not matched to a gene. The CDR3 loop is CASSQDRSGGNSYNEQFF. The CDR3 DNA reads TGTGCCAGCAGCCAAGACCGGAGCGGGGGCAACTCCTACAATGAGCAGTTCTTC.

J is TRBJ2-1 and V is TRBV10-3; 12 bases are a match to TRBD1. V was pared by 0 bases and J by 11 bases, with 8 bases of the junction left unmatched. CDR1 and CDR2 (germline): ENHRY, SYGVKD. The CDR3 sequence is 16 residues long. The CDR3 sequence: CAISESGTGGEGQQFF. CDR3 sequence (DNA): TGTGCCATCAGTGAGTCAGGGACAGGGGGCGAGGGGCAGCAGTTCTTC.

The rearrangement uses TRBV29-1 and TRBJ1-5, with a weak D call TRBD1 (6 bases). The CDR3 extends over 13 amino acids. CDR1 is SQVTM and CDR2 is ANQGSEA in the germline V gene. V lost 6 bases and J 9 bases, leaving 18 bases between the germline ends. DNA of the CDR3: TGCAGCGTGAGTAAGCAGGACAGATCGCCCCAGCATTTT. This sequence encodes CSVSKQDRSPQHF.

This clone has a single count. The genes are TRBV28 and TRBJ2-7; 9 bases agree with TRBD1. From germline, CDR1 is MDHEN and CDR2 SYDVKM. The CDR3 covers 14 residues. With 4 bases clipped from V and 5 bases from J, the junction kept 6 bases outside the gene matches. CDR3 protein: CASSYPGQGDEQYF. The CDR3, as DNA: TGTGCCAGCAGTTACCCGGGACAGGGCGACGAGCAGTACTTC.

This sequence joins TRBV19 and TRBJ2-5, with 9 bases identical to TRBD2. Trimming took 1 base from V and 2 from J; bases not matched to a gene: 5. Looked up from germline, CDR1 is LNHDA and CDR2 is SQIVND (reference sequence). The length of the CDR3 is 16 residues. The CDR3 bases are TGTGCCAGTAGTATAGGTTGGGCGGGGGGGCAAGAGACCCAGTACTTC. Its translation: CASSIGWAGGQETQYF.

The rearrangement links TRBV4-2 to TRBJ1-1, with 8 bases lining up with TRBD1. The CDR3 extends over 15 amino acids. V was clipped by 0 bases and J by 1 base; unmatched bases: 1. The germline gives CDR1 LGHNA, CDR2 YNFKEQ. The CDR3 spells CASSQDGQGNTEAFF. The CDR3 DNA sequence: TGTGCCAGCAGCCAAGACGGACAGGGGAACACTGAAGCTTTCTTT.